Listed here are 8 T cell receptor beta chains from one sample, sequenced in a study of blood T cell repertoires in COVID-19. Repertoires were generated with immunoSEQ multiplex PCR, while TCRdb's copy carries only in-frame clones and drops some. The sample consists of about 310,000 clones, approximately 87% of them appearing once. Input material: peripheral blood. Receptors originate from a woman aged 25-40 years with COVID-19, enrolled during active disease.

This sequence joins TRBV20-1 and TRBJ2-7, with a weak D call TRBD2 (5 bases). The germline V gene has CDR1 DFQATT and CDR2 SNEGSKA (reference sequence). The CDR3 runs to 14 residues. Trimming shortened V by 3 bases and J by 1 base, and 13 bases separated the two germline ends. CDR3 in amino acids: CSASITGSSYEQYF. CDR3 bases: TGCAGTGCTAGTATCACGGGGAGTTCCTACGAGCAGTACTTC.

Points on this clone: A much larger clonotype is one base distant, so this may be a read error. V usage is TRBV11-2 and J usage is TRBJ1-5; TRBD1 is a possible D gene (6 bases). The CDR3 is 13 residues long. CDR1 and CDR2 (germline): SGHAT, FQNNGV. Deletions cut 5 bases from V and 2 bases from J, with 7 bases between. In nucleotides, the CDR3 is TGTGCCAGCAGCCGACAGGGCAATCAGCCCCAGCATTTT. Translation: CASSRQGNQPQHF.

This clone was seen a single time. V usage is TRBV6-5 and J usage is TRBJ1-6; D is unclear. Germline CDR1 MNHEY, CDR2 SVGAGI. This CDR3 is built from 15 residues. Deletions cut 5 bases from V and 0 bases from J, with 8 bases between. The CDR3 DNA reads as TGTGCCAGCAGTCGGGTTGGCTCCTATAATTCACCCCTCCACTTT. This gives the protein CASSRVGSYNSPLHF.

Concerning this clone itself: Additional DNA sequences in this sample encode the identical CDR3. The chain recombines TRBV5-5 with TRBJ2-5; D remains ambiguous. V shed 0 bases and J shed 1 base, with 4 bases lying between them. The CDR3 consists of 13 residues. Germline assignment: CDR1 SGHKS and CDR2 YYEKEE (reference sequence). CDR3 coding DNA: TGTGCCAGCAGCTTGGGACTCCAAGAGACCCAGTACTTC. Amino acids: CASSLGLQETQYF.

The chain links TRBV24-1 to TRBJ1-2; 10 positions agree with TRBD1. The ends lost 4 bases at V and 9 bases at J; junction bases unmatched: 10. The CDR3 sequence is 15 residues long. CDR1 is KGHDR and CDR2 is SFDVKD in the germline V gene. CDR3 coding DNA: TGTGCCACCAGTGACACCCCGGGACAGGGGACGAGCTACACCTTC. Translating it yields CATSDTPGQGTSYTF.

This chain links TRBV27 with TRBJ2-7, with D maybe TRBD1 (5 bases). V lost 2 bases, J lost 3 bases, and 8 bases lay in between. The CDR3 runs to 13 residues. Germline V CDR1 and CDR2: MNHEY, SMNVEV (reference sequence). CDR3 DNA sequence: TGTGCCAGCAGTTTAGCAGGGTACTACGAGCAGTACTTC. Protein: CASSLAGYYEQYF.

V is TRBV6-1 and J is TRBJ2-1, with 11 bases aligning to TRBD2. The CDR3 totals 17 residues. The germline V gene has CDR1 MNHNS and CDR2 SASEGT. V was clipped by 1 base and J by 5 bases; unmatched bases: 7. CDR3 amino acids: CASSEERLAGFNNEQFF. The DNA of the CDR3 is TGTGCCAGCAGTGAAGAGAGACTAGCGGGATTCAACAATGAGCAGTTCTTC.

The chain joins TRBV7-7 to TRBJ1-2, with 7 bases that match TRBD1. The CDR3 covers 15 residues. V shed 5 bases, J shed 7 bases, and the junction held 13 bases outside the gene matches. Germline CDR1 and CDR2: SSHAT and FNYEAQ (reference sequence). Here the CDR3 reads CASSTGGKGAGGYTF. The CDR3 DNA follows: TGTGCCAGCAGCACTGGGGGTAAGGGGGCTGGTGGCTACACCTTC.